Listed below are T cell receptor beta chains from one sample, sequenced in a study of OX40 agonist ivuxolimab in advanced cancers. Assay: immunoSEQ multiplex PCR; the TCRdb copy retains only in-frame clones and omits some. The data contain over 45,000 clones, approximately 83% of them seen just once; the ten biggest clones take up more than 1.2%. Specimen: CD4+ or CD8+ T cells sorted from blood, collected in a trial of the OX40 agonist ivuxolimab. The receptors derive from an adult with an advanced solid tumor such as melanoma, head and neck, liver or kidney cancer. Each CDR3 is given with its conserved first and last residue.

j_call	v_call	cdr3_aa
TRBJ2-5	TRBV11-3	CASSLDLGETQYF
TRBJ1-2	TRBV28	CASSPGGSQGYTF
TRBJ2-7	TRBV29-1	CSVTISGQVYYEQYF
TRBJ2-1	TRBV4-3	CASSQDQDVNNEQFF
TRBJ1-5	TRBV6-1	CASSDLGTGVQPQHF
TRBJ1-5	TRBV7-3	CASSLGGYSNQPQHF
TRBJ2-5	TRBV4-2	CASSQDGTPGGETQYF
TRBJ1-2	TRBV19	CASSIHLQGWVGYTF
TRBJ1-2	TRBV11-2	CASSLGQGAPNANYGYTF
TRBJ2-7	TRBV11-3	CASSLLGGDEQYF
TRBJ1-2	TRBV20-1	CSAAKSSGYTF
TRBJ2-5	TRBV18	CASSPPRGGRETQYF
TRBJ2-7	TRBV4-2	CASSPGQGPTDYEQYF
TRBJ2-5	TRBV7-2	CASSSRTSGGEETQYF
TRBJ2-3	TRBV19	CASERTSGGVGTDTQYF
TRBJ2-3	TRBV7-9	CASSLPGRDTQYF
TRBJ1-2	TRBV27	CASNPGTGVKFNYGYTF
TRBJ2-7	TRBV11-2	CASSRAGGYYEQYF
TRBJ1-2	TRBV29-1	CSVEGTATFGGYTF
TRBJ2-3	TRBV5-1	CASSEGHVSLGTDTQYF
TRBJ2-2	TRBV7-9	CASSPNTGELFF
TRBJ2-1	TRBV11-2	CASSLDETGRFNEQFF
TRBJ2-7	TRBV10-2	CASTIPGHESSYEQYF
TRBJ2-7	TRBV11-2	CASSFGSSGREQYF
TRBJ1-1	TRBV29-1	CSVEKKGARFMNTEAFF
TRBJ1-6	TRBV11-2	CASSLGWANNSPLHF
TRBJ1-2	TRBV7-2	CASSFYIDGYTF
TRBJ1-6	TRBV7-2	CASSPVRGQGSPLHF